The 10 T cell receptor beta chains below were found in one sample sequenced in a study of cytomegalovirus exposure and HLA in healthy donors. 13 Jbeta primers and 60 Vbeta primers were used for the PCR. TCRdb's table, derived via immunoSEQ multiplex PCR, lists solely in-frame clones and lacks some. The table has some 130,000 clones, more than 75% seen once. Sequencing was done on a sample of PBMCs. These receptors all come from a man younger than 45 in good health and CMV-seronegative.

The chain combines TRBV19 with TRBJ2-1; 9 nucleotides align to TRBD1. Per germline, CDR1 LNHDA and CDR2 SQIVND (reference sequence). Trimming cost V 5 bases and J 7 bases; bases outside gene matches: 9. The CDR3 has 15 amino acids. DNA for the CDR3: TGTGCCAGTAGTCCCGGGACAGGGTATCAAAATGAGCAGTTCTTC. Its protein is CASSPGTGYQNEQFF.

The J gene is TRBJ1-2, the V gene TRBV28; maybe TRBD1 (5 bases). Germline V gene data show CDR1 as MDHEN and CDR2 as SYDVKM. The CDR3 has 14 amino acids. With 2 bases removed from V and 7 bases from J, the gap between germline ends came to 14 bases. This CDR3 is CASSLSPAGGGYTF. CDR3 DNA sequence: TGTGCCAGCAGTTTAAGTCCAGCGGGGGGTGGCTACACCTTC.

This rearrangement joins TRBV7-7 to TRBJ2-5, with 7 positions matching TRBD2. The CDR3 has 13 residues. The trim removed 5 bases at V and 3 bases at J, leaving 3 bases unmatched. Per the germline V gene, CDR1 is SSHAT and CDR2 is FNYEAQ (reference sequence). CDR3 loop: CASSMGGKETQYF. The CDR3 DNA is TGTGCCAGCAGCATGGGGGGGAAAGAGACCCAGTACTTC.

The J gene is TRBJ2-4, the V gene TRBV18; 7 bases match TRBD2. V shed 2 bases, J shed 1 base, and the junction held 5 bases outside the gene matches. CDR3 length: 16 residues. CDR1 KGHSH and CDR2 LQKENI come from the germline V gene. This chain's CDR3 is CASSPTGGRAKNIQYF. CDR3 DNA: TGTGCCAGCTCACCAACGGGGGGTAGGGCCAAAAACATTCAGTACTTC.

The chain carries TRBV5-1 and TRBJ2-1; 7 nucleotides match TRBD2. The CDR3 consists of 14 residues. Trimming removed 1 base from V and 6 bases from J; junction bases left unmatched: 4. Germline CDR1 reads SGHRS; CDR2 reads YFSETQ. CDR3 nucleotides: TGCGCCAGCAGCTTGAACTTAGCGGGCAATGAGCAGTTCTTC. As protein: CASSLNLAGNEQFF.

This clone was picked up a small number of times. The CDR3 spells CAWSRGLASADTQYF. CDR3 DNA: TGTGCCTGGAGTCGAGGACTAGCTAGTGCAGATACGCAGTATTTT. The V call is TRBV30, the J call TRBJ2-3; 8 bases are shared with TRBD2. This CDR3 has 15 residues. The germline CDR1 and CDR2 sequences are GTSNPN and SVGIG (reference sequence). V trimming: 2 bases; J trimming: 4 bases; junction bases outside the gene matches: 8.

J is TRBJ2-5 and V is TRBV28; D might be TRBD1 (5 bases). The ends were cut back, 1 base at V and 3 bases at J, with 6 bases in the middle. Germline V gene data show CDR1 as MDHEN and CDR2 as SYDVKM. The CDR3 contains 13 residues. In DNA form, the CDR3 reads TGTGCCAGCAGTTTATTAGGGGAAGAGACCCAGTACTTC. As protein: CASSLLGEETQYF.

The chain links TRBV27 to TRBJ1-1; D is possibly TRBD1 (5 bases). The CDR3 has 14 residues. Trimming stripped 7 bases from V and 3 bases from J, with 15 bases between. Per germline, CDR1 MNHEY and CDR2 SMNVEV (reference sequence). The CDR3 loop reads CASTPGTHHTEAFF. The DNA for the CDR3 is TGTGCCAGCACCCCCGGGACTCACCACACTGAAGCTTTCTTT.

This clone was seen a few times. CDR3 sequence: CASSPRTSGSLNIQYF. Here the CDR3 DNA reads TGTGCCAGCAGCCCGAGGACTAGCGGGAGTCTAAACATTCAGTACTTC. The J gene is TRBJ2-4, the V gene TRBV11-2; 13 bases line up with TRBD2. The V segment lost 5 bases and the J segment 6 bases; nucleotides outside the gene matches: 7. The CDR3 totals 16 residues. Per germline, CDR1 SGHAT and CDR2 FQNNGV.

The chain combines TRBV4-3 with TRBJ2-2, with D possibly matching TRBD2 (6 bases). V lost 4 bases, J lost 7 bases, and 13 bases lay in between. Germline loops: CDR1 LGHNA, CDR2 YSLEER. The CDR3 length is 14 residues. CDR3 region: CASSLDGGIGELFF. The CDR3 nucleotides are TGCGCCAGCAGCCTCGACGGCGGGATCGGGGAGCTGTTTTTT.